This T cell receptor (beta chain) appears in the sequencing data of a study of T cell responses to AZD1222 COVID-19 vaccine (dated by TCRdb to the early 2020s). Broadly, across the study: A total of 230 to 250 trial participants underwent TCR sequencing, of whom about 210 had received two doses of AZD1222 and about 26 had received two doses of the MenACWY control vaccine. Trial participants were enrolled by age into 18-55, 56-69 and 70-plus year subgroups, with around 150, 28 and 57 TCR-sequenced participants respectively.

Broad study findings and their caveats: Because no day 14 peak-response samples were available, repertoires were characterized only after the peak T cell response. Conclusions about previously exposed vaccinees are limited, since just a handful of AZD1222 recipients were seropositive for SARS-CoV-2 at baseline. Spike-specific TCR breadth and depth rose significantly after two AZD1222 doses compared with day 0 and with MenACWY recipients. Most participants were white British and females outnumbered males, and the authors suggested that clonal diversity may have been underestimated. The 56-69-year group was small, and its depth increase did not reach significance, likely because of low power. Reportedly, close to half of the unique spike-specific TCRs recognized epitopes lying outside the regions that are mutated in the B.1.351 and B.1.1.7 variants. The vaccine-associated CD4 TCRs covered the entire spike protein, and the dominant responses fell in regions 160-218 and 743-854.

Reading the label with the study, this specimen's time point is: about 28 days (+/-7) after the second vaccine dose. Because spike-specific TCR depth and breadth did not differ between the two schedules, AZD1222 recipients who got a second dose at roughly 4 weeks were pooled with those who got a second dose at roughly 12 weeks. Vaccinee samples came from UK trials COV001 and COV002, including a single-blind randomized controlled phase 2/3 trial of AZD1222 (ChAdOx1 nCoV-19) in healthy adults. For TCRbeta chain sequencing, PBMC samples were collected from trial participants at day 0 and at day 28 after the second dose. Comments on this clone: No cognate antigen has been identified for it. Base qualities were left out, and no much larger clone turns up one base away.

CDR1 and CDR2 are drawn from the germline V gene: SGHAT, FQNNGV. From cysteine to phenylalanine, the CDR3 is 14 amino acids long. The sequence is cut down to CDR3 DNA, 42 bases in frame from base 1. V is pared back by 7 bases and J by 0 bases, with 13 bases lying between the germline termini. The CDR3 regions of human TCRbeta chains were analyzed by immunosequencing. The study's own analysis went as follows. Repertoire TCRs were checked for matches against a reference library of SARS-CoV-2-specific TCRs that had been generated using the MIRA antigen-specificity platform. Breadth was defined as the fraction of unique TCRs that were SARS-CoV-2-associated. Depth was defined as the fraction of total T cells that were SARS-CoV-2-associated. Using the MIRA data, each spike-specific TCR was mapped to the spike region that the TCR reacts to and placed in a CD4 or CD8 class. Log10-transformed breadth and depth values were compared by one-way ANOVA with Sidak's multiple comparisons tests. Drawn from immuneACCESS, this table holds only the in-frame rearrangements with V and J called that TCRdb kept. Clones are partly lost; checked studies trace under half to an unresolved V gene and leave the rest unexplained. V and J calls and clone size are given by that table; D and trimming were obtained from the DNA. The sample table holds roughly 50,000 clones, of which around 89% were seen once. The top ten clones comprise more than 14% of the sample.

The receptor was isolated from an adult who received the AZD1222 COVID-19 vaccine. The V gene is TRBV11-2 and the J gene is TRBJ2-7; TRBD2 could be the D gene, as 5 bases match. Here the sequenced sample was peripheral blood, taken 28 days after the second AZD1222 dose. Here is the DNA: TGTGCCAGCACCCTTAGCGCGATCTCCTACGAGCAGTACTTC. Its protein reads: CASTLSAISYEQYF.